This entry features one T cell receptor beta chain sequence. This entry comes from a study of blood T cell repertoires in COVID-19. Study-wide context: Acute and convalescent COVID-19 samples came from the United States, Italy and Spain. T cells, B-cell-depleted T cells, or PBMCs provided the cDNA or gDNA that served as material.

In the original workflow: Reference gene primer amplification gave nucleated cell count estimates. Sequencing was performed with immunoSEQ multiplex PCR; in TCRdb, only in-frame clones are kept and a portion is missing. V and J calls and clone size are copied from that table; D and trimming were computed from the DNA. The sample has roughly 38,000 clones, roughly 86% seen once. Trimming removed 0 bases from V and 0 bases from J, with 12 bases in between. This CDR3 is 16 amino acids long. CDR1 and CDR2 (germline): MGHRA, YSYEKL. The chain has TRBV4-1 and TRBJ2-7; D is possibly TRBD2 (6 bases). This receptor was identified in a man aged 45-60 years in a cohort sampled during active COVID-19. Sequencing input: peripheral blood. CDR3 region: CASSQELGGASYEQYF. The CDR3 DNA sequence: TGCGCCAGCAGCCAAGAGCTGGGCGGGGCCTCCTACGAGCAGTACTTC.